The rows below give T cell receptor beta chains drawn from one sample of a study of vaccination and CD4 T cells after COVID-19. For these TCRs, the target antigens are not known. One entry per CDR3 protein, called by TCRdb with MiXCR from the PCR reads. The sample has roughly 14,000 distinct CDR3 sequences, about 46% seen once. Sequences were obtained from cultured CD4+ T cells from blood. Receptor source: a human donor with COVID-19. Both conserved end residues are part of each CDR3. D genes are given only for firm matches. Some rows have no size entry. The others give once, few or many, or a class for an expanded clone.

V	J	D	length	size	CDR3	DNA
TRBV6-1	TRBJ1-2	.	18	.	CASSPRAKTGSPNYGYTF	TGTGCCAGCAGTCCCCGAGCTAAAACAGGTTCCCCTAACTATGGCTACACCTTC
TRBV7-8	TRBJ2-7	TRBD1	12	once	CASSGTGREQYF	TGTGCCAGCAGCGGGACAGGGCGCGAGCAGTACTTC
TRBV6-2/TRBV6-3	TRBJ1-3	.	16	once	CASTPTGPRSGNTIYF	TGTGCCAGCACTCCGACAGGACCCCGCTCTGGAAACACCATATATTTT
TRBV6-5	TRBJ1-3	.	16	few	CASSYQGPSSGNTIYF	TGTGCCAGCAGTTACCAGGGCCCGAGCTCTGGAAACACCATATATTTT
TRBV29-1	TRBJ2-1	TRBD2	14	.	CSVDVSGAPPEQFF	TGCAGCGTTGACGTCAGCGGGGCACCCCCTGAGCAGTTCTTC
TRBV7-2	TRBJ2-3	TRBD2	14	few	CASSFGLAPDTQYF	TGTGCCAGCAGCTTTGGACTAGCACCCGATACGCAGTATTTT
TRBV9	TRBJ2-5	TRBD2	16	.	CASSSNGLAGKETQYF	TGTGCCAGCAGCTCCAACGGGCTAGCGGGGAAGGAGACCCAGTACTTC
TRBV2	TRBJ1-2	.	14	.	CASKRGEENYGYTF	TGTGCCAGCAAGAGGGGAGAGGAAAACTATGGCTACACCTTC
TRBV5-4	TRBJ2-5	TRBD1	16	few	CASSLPRTGSGETQYF	TGTGCCAGCAGCTTGCCTCGGACAGGGAGTGGAGAGACCCAGTACTTC
TRBV12-3/TRBV12-4	TRBJ1-2	TRBD1	14	few	CASRLQGPNYGYTF	TGTGCCAGCAGACTACAGGGGCCAAACTATGGCTACACCTTC
TRBV6-2/TRBV6-3	TRBJ2-2	.	15	.	CASSPLGPSTGELFF	TGTGCCAGCAGTCCCCTCGGGCCTTCGACCGGGGAGCTGTTTTTT
TRBV6-1	TRBJ1-2	TRBD1	13	.	CASIRTGADGYTF	TGTGCCAGCATTCGGACAGGGGCGGATGGCTACACCTTC
TRBV5-1	TRBJ2-7	TRBD1	13	once	CASSSGQGPEQYF	TGCGCCAGCAGCTCCGGACAGGGCCCCGAGCAGTACTTC
TRBV6-1	TRBJ2-3	TRBD2	15	.	CASSRSGDPSSAQYF	TGTGCCAGCAGTCGTAGCGGGGACCCTTCCTCGGCGCAGTATTTT
TRBV12-5	TRBJ2-2	.	14	.	CASGLRGGTGELFF	TGTGCTAGTGGTTTGCGGGGTGGAACCGGGGAGCTGTTTTTT
TRBV5-1	TRBJ1-2	TRBD1	14	.	CASSAGQGDYGYTF	TGCGCCAGCAGCGCAGGACAGGGCGACTATGGCTACACCTTC
TRBV20-1	TRBJ1-4	TRBD1	11	few	CSAGDREKLFF	TGCAGTGCCGGGGACAGGGAAAAACTGTTTTTT
TRBV6-1	TRBJ1-3	TRBD1	16	.	CASSGDRRSSGNTIYF	TGTGCCAGCAGTGGGGACAGAAGAAGCTCTGGAAACACCATATATTTT
TRBV6-1	TRBJ1-2	.	14	.	CASSPGLSNYGYTF	TGTGCCAGCTCCCCGGGACTTTCAAACTATGGCTACACCTTC
TRBV28	TRBJ2-7	.	17	.	CASSFGTAGLRSYEQYF	TGTGCCAGCAGTTTTGGCACGGCAGGACTTCGCTCCTACGAGCAGTACTTC
TRBV7-2	TRBJ1-2	TRBD1	14	.	CASSDRAPNYGYTF	TGTGCCAGCAGCGACAGGGCTCCTAACTATGGCTACACCTTC
TRBV20-1	TRBJ2-7	TRBD2	16	.	CSYSVQMTSGGNEQYF	TGCAGTTACTCGGTACAGATGACTAGCGGGGGTAACGAGCAGTACTTC
TRBV7-3	TRBJ2-7	TRBD1	15	few	CASSPGQGQDHEQYF	TGTGCCAGCAGCCCGGGACAGGGGCAGGACCACGAGCAGTACTTC
TRBV24-1	TRBJ2-3	.	13	few	CATSSYSTDTQYF	TGTGCCACCAGCTCCTACAGCACAGATACGCAGTATTTT
TRBV28	TRBJ1-4	.	11	.	CASSLNEKLFF	TGTGCCAGCAGCCTGAACGAAAAACTGTTTTTT
TRBV6-2/TRBV6-3	TRBJ1-5	.	14	.	CASSYREINQPQHF	TGTGCCAGCAGTTACAGGGAGATCAATCAGCCCCAGCATTTT
TRBV12-3/TRBV12-4	TRBJ1-2	.	14	once	CASSLDTTNYGYTF	TGTGCCAGCAGTTTGGACACAACTAACTATGGCTACACCTTC
TRBV4-2	TRBJ1-2	TRBD1	20	.	CASSQDFGDRGRTANYGYTF	TGTGCCAGCAGCCAAGATTTCGGGGACAGGGGAAGAACGGCTAACTATGGCTACACCTTC
TRBV2	TRBJ1-5	.	15	.	CASRVEKVPGQPQHF	TGTGCCAGCAGGGTCGAGAAAGTCCCCGGTCAGCCCCAGCATTTT
TRBV6-5	TRBJ2-2	TRBD2	16	few	CASSYSGGANTGELFF	TGTGCCAGCAGTTACTCGGGGGGGGCGAACACCGGGGAGCTGTTTTTT
TRBV6-1	TRBJ2-7	.	13	.	CASSEGAPYEQYF	TGTGCCAGCAGTGAGGGGGCCCCCTACGAGCAGTACTTC
TRBV30	TRBJ2-5	TRBD1	16	.	CAWSPRTGLAGETQYF	TGTGCCTGGAGTCCACGGACAGGGCTCGCGGGAGAGACCCAGTACTTC
TRBV11-3	TRBJ1-2	.	16	few	CASSLGARTANYGYTF	TGTGCCAGCAGCTTAGGGGCCAGGACAGCAAACTATGGCTACACCTTC
TRBV20-1	TRBJ2-2	TRBD2	15	few	CSASPSGVNTGELFF	TGCAGTGCTAGCCCTAGCGGTGTAAACACCGGGGAGCTGTTTTTT
TRBV19	TRBJ2-5	.	13	.	CASSQTSRETQYF	TGTGCCAGTAGTCAGACTAGTCGAGAGACCCAGTACTTC
TRBV7-9	TRBJ1-3	.	14	.	CASSPGAEGNTIYF	TGTGCCAGCAGCCCAGGGGCAGAAGGAAACACCATATATTTT
TRBV7-2	TRBJ1-3	.	13	.	CASSPSAGNTIYF	TGTGCCAGCAGCCCCTCTGCTGGAAACACCATATATTTT
TRBV6-1	TRBJ2-3	TRBD2	17	.	CASRSRLAGGRTDTQYF	TGTGCCAGCAGATCCCGACTAGCGGGGGGGCGGACAGATACGCAGTATTTT
TRBV20-1	TRBJ2-6	.	14	few	CSAQNLAGANVLTF	TGCAGTGCTCAAAACCTAGCTGGGGCCAACGTCCTGACTTTC
TRBV19	TRBJ1-5	.	11	few	CASSSKQPQHF	TGTGCCAGTAGTTCTAAACAGCCCCAGCATTTT
TRBV20-1	TRBJ2-3	TRBD2	15	.	CSALFPGTSSNTQYF	TGCAGTGCGTTATTCCCAGGGACTAGCTCAAATACGCAGTATTTT
TRBV20-1	TRBJ1-6	.	16	.	CSARARGSTGLSPLHF	TGCAGTGCTAGAGCCCGAGGGAGCACAGGTCTCTCACCCCTCCACTTT
TRBV7-7	TRBJ2-5	.	14	.	CASSFGGKRETQYF	TGTGCTAGCAGCTTTGGGGGTAAAAGGGAGACCCAGTACTTC
TRBV10-2	TRBJ1-4	.	13	.	CASSESPGGKLFF	TGCGCCAGCAGTGAGTCCCCGGGGGGAAAGCTGTTTTTT
TRBV20-1	TRBJ2-7	.	14	.	CSAWETGNYNEQYF	TGCAGTGCTTGGGAAACGGGAAACTACAACGAGCAGTACTTC
TRBV6-5	TRBJ1-1	.	12	.	CASSYWEGEAFF	TGTGCCAGCAGTTACTGGGAGGGTGAAGCTTTCTTT
TRBV12-3/TRBV12-4	TRBJ1-2	.	13	.	CASSLSGAGGYTF	TGTGCCAGCAGTTTATCGGGGGCCGGCGGCTACACCTTC
TRBV7-9	TRBJ2-2	TRBD2	15	.	CASSHGRGDTGELFF	TGTGCCAGCAGCCACGGGCGGGGGGACACCGGGGAGCTGTTTTTT
TRBV30	TRBJ1-4	TRBD1	16	few	CAWSATNRGLGEKLFF	TGTGCCTGGAGTGCCACTAACAGGGGTTTAGGTGAAAAACTGTTTTTT
TRBV6-5	TRBJ2-5	.	15	.	CASSYSGLISETQYF	TGTGCCAGCAGTTACTCAGGTCTAATCTCGGAGACCCAGTACTTC
TRBV7-2	TRBJ2-5	.	14	few	CASSSSGPGETQYF	TGTGCCAGCAGCTCCAGCGGGCCGGGGGAGACCCAGTACTTC
TRBV25-1	TRBJ1-1	.	14	.	CASSGFRLNTEAFF	TGTGCCAGCAGTGGTTTCAGGTTGAACACTGAAGCTTTCTTT
TRBV18	TRBJ1-6	.	14	once	CASSGKEGNSPLHF	TGTGCCAGCTCAGGGAAAGAGGGGAATTCACCCCTCCACTTT